The 25 T cell receptor beta chains listed next were all sequenced from one sample in a study of shared clonotypes between healthy human individuals (dated by TCRdb to 2020 to 2021). The library came from the immunoSEQ multiplex PCR assay. TCRdb holds this immuneACCESS table with in-frame rearrangements only. Some clones are missing; in checked studies, unresolved V genes explain under half, and the rest has no known cause. This sample gives roughly 2.5 million clones in total; roughly nine tenths of them show up just once. The leading ten clones occupy roughly 0.13% of the sample. Sequencing was performed on naive CD4+ T cells sorted from blood. The cell subset or site label corresponds to: CD45RA+ positively selected. Receptor source: a man aged 18 to 35 in good health.

Here the CDR3 DNA reads TGTGCCAGCAGCCAAACCGCTCCTAACACCGGGGAGCTGTTTTTT. Protein: CASSQTAPNTGELFF. The chain links TRBV7-8 to TRBJ2-2; D call uncertain. This CDR3 region has 15 residues. Germline CDR1 is SGHVS and CDR2 is FQNEAQ. Between the trimmed V and J ends, which lost 5 bases and 2 bases, there was a span of 12 bases.

The rearrangement links TRBV2 to TRBJ1-1; no firm D call. The germline CDR1 and CDR2 sequences are SNHLY and FYNNEI. The CDR3 sequence is 11 residues long. The ends were cut back, 6 bases at V and 8 bases at J, with 10 bases in the middle. CDR3 loop: CASRLEGEAFF. CDR3 bases: TGTGCCAGCAGGTTAGAAGGGGAAGCTTTCTTT.

The rearrangement links TRBV7-3 to TRBJ1-1; the match to TRBD1 covers 9 bases. The V and J ends lost 5 bases and 1 base, in that order; junction bases with no gene match: 5. The CDR3 totals 15 residues. The germline V gene encodes CDR1 SGHTA and CDR2 FQGTGA. The CDR3 coding sequence is TGTGCCAGCAGCGCAACAGGGGGCAAGAACACTGAAGCTTTCTTT. Encoded protein: CASSATGGKNTEAFF.

The rearrangement joins TRBV10-3 to TRBJ2-3; TRBD2 matches 7 bases. With 4 bases clipped from V and 6 bases from J, the junction kept 7 bases outside the gene matches. Germline V CDR1 and CDR2: ENHRY, SYGVKD. This CDR3 spans 14 amino acids. CDR3 sequence (DNA): TGTGCCATCAGTGGGTGGGGGGGGTCCGATACGCAGTATTTT. Translation: CAISGWGGSDTQYF.

The chain combines TRBV7-2 with TRBJ2-2; perhaps D is TRBD1 or TRBD2 (6 bases each). V lost 5 bases and J 13 bases, leaving 23 bases between the germline ends. The germline V gene has CDR1 SGHTA and CDR2 FQGNSA. The CDR3 extends over 15 amino acids. CDR3 sequence reads: CASSANSGAPERLFF. The CDR3 DNA reads TGTGCCAGCAGCGCCAACTCGGGGGCCCCCGAGCGGCTGTTTTTT.

The chain joins TRBV14 to TRBJ2-1; tentatively, D is TRBD2 (5 bases). The CDR3 is made up of 15 amino acids. The germline CDR1 and CDR2 sequences are SGHDN and FVKESK. Trimming pared 4 bases from V and 0 bases from J, leaving 10 bases between. CDR3 DNA: TGTGCCAGCAGCCCGGGGTGGAGCTCCTACAATGAGCAGTTCTTC. It encodes CASSPGWSSYNEQFF.

The rearrangement uses TRBV6-6 and TRBJ2-7; D perhaps matches TRBD2 (6 bases). V was cut by 0 bases and J by 0 bases, with 12 bases left in between. Germline V gene lookup returns CDR1 MNHNY and CDR2 SVGAGI (reference sequence). The length of the CDR3 is 16 residues. The CDR3 DNA reads TGTGCCAGCAGTTACTCCAGCGGGTCAGGCTCCTACGAGCAGTACTTC. As protein: CASSYSSGSGSYEQYF.

This chain links TRBV30 with TRBJ2-1; no reliable D call. Trimming took off 2 bases at V and 5 bases at J, with 10 bases between the two ends. The V gene's germline CDR1 is GTSNPN and CDR2 SVGIG (reference sequence). This CDR3 is built from 13 residues. The CDR3 bases are TGTGCCTGGAGTCTCGGGTCCGACAATGAGCAGTTCTTC. Its protein product is CAWSLGSDNEQFF.

The V call is TRBV7-2, the J call TRBJ2-5; unclear D gene. The CDR3 loop spans 12 amino acids. Trimming left V 3 bases short and J 11 bases short, with 13 bases between. The germline V gene has CDR1 SGHTA and CDR2 FQGNSA. The CDR3: CASSFKVQVQYF. The CDR3 DNA reads as TGTGCCAGCAGCTTTAAGGTCCAGGTGCAGTACTTC.

The rearrangement links TRBV30 to TRBJ2-1; D is possibly TRBD1 or TRBD2 (5 bases each). V lost 1 base to trimming and J lost 4 bases, with 14 bases between them. Germline V gene data show CDR1 as GTSNPN and CDR2 as SVGIG (reference sequence). CDR3 length equals 15 residues. DNA of the CDR3: TGTGCCTGGAGTGCAGGGAGCGTACGATACAATGAGCAGTTCTTC. Its protein is CAWSAGSVRYNEQFF.

This chain uses TRBV18 with TRBJ2-5; TRBD1 might be the D (5 bases). The CDR3 runs to 14 residues. Germline CDR1 KGHSH, CDR2 LQKENI. Trimming cost V 2 bases and J 3 bases, with 10 bases left between them. The CDR3 loop is CASSPISREETQYF. The CDR3 DNA sequence: TGTGCCAGCTCACCAATTTCCAGGGAAGAGACCCAGTACTTC.

The V gene is TRBV5-1, the J gene TRBJ2-1; 10 positions agree with TRBD2. Germline loops: CDR1 SGHRS, CDR2 YFSETQ. V shed 4 bases and J 6 bases; nucleotides not matched to a gene: 7. This CDR3 comprises 15 residues. The chain's CDR3 is CASSEGLAGVNEQFF. Here the CDR3 DNA reads TGCGCCAGCAGCGAGGGGCTAGCGGGAGTCAATGAGCAGTTCTTC.

J is TRBJ2-5 and V is TRBV5-1; D not certain. Germline-derived CDR1 and CDR2 are SGHRS and YFSETQ. V lost 6 bases, J lost 3 bases, and 12 bases lay in between. The CDR3 contains 13 residues. The CDR3 DNA follows: TGCGCCAGCAAGGCCCAGGTCGAAGAGACCCAGTACTTC. Its protein product is CASKAQVEETQYF.

The chain has TRBV7-2 and TRBJ2-1, with 11 bases fitting TRBD2. The germline V gene has CDR1 SGHTA and CDR2 FQGNSA. The CDR3 totals 13 residues. Trimming took 6 bases from V and 12 from J; bases not matched to a gene: 7. In nucleotides, the CDR3 is TGTGCCAGCAGGGAACTAGCGGGGGCCCCGCAGTTCTTC. Its protein is CASRELAGAPQFF. Based on the CDR3 plus reference TRBV7-2 and TRBJ2-1, the full variable domain is GAGVSQSPSNKVTEKGKDVELRCDPISGHTALYWYRQSLGQGLEFLIYFQGNSAPDKSGLPSDRFSAERTGGSVSTLTIQRTQQEDSAVYLCASRELAGAPQFFGPGTRLTVL.

As DNA, the CDR3 is TGTGCCAGCAGCTTGGGACTGAAGAATGAAAAACTGTTTTTT. Translated: CASSLGLKNEKLFF. V usage is TRBV5-8 and J usage is TRBJ1-4; D is undetermined. There are 14 residues in the CDR3. The germline V gene has CDR1 SGHTS and CDR2 YDEGEE. V was pared by 0 bases and J by 5 bases, with 8 bases between.

The rearrangement uses TRBV19 and TRBJ2-3; 10 positions match TRBD1. The CDR3 is 15 residues long. Per germline, CDR1 LNHDA and CDR2 SQIVND (reference sequence). With V trimmed by 6 bases and J by 2 bases, 5 bases remained unmatched. CDR3 sequence (DNA): TGTGCCAGTAGACGACAGGGGGCGTTCACAGATACGCAGTATTTT. This encodes CASRRQGAFTDTQYF. Using reference TRBV19 and TRBJ2-3 for the parts outside the CDR3, the full variable domain is DGGITQSPKYLFRKEGQNVTLSCEQNLNHDAMYWYRQDPGQGLRLIYYSQIVNDFQKGDIAEGYSVSREKKESFPLTVTSAQKNPTAFYLCASRRQGAFTDTQYFGPGTRLTVL.

V usage is TRBV5-4 and J usage is TRBJ2-7; D call uncertain. The V gene lost 0 bases and the J gene lost 2 bases, with 9 bases spanning the gap. CDR3 length: 14 amino acids. The germline gives CDR1 SGHNT, CDR2 YYREEE (reference sequence). The CDR3 region is CASSLASSPYEQYF. The CDR3 DNA follows: TGTGCCAGCAGCTTGGCCTCTAGTCCCTACGAGCAGTACTTC.

V and J are TRBV19 and TRBJ1-1, with D possibly being TRBD1 (6 bases). There are 13 residues in the CDR3. CDR1 and CDR2 from the germline V gene are LNHDA and SQIVND (reference sequence). The ends were cut back, 3 bases at V and 4 bases at J, with 9 bases in the middle. CDR3 nucleotides: TGTGCCAGTAGTATGCGCAGGGGCACTGAAGCTTTCTTT. Its protein is CASSMRRGTEAFF.

The chain carries TRBV6-6 and TRBJ2-7; 10 nucleotides agree with TRBD1. This CDR3 has 14 amino acids. V shed 2 bases, J shed 6 bases, and the junction held 4 bases outside the gene matches. Germline-derived CDR1 and CDR2 are MNHNY and SVGAGI (reference sequence). CDR3 sequence reads: CASSYPGTGAEQYF. CDR3 in DNA: TGTGCCAGCAGTTACCCCGGGACAGGGGCCGAGCAGTACTTC.

The rearrangement uses TRBV5-1 and TRBJ1-2, with TRBD1 matching 9 bases. Germline V gene sequence: CDR1 SGHRS, CDR2 YFSETQ. The CDR3 extends over 15 amino acids. The trim removed 3 bases at V and 4 bases at J, leaving 7 bases unmatched. In DNA, the CDR3 is TGCGCCAGCAGCTCGGGGGGACAGGGCCTCTATGGCTACACCTTC. Protein: CASSSGGQGLYGYTF.

For this clone: One end of the junction varies from germline; a read error may be responsible. The chain couples TRBV7-7 to TRBJ2-5; TRBD1 matches at 7 bases. Germline lookup yields CDR1 SSHAT and CDR2 FNYEAQ (reference sequence). The CDR3 is 14 residues long. The CDR3 region is CASSKRDSQETQYF. For the CDR3, the DNA is TGTGCTAGCAGCAAACGGGACAGCCAAGAGACCCAGTACTTC.

The genes are TRBV5-4 and TRBJ2-5, with TRBD2 matching over 8 bases. J gave up 2 bases and V 4 bases, and 7 bases lay outside the gene matches. Germline V lookup: CDR1 SGHNT, CDR2 YYREEE (reference sequence). This CDR3 is 15 amino acids long. This CDR3 reads CASSTGLGGQETQYF. CDR3 DNA sequence: TGTGCCAGCAGCACGGGACTAGGGGGGCAAGAGACCCAGTACTTC. The entire variable domain, with the rest obtained from reference TRBV5-4 and TRBJ2-5, is as follows: ETGVTQSPTHLIKTRGQQVTLRCSSQSGHNTVSWYQQALGQGPQFIFQYYREEENGRGNFPPRFSGLQFPNYSSELNVNALELDDSALYLCASSTGLGGQETQYFGPGTRLLVL.

This clone has just one count. The genes are TRBV28 and TRBJ2-2; D is unclear. The V gene lost 4 bases and the J gene lost 5 bases, with 5 bases spanning the gap. Germline V lookup: CDR1 MDHEN, CDR2 SYDVKM. This CDR3 is 12 amino acids long. The CDR3 nucleotides read TGTGCCAGCAGTTCATGGACCGGGGAGCTGTTTTTT. It specifies CASSSWTGELFF. The whole variable domain, remainder taken from reference TRBV28 and TRBJ2-2, is DVKVTQSSRYLVKRTGEKVFLECVQDMDHENMFWYRQDPGLGLRLIYFSYDVKMKEKGDIPEGYSVSREKKERFSLILESASTNQTSMYLCASSSWTGELFFGEGSRLTVL.

Of note for this clone: The junction and the germline gene differ at one end; a read error may be behind it. The chain combines TRBV19 with TRBJ1-6, with a tentative D call TRBD1 (6 bases). CDR3 size: 17 residues. Germline CDR1 LNHDA, CDR2 SQIVND (reference sequence). Written as DNA, the CDR3 is TGTGCCAGTAGTCCGGGGGGCCAACTACAACCTAATTCGCCCCTCCACTTT. Protein sequence: CASSPGGQLQPNSPLHF. Full variable domain (missing parts from reference TRBV19 and TRBJ1-6): DGGITQSPKYLFRKEGQNVTLSCEQNLNHDAMYWYRQDPGQGLRLIYYSQIVNDFQKGDIAEGYSVSREKKESFPLTVTSAQKNPTAFYLCASSPGGQLQPNSPLHFGNGTRLTVT.

The chain combines TRBV19 with TRBJ2-7; the D is unclear. This CDR3 spans 15 amino acids. Trimming pared 1 base from V and 1 base from J, leaving 11 bases between. CDR1 is LNHDA and CDR2 is SQIVND in the germline V gene (reference sequence). As DNA, the CDR3 is TGTGCCAGTAGTATAGGCGTGGTCCAGTCCTACGAGCAGTACTTC. Translating gives CASSIGVVQSYEQYF.